Presented here are 23 T cell receptor beta chains from one specimen sequenced in a study of blood T cell repertoires in COVID-19. Clones were sequenced by immunoSEQ multiplex PCR, and TCRdb holds only the in-frame ones, with some missing. The sample lists under 350,000 clones, over 75% seen once, with just over 7% in the top ten. What was sequenced was peripheral blood. These receptors came from a human donor in a cohort sampled during active COVID-19.

V and J are TRBV5-1 and TRBJ2-7; no definite D call. From germline, CDR1 is SGHRS and CDR2 YFSETQ. The CDR3 runs 12 residues. The V and J ends lost 9 bases and 6 bases respectively, with 16 bases between them. CDR3 protein: CATSRQFGEQYF. Written as DNA, the CDR3 is TGCGCCACTTCCAGGCAGTTTGGCGAGCAGTACTTC. Combining the CDR3 with reference TRBV5-1 and TRBJ2-7 gives the whole variable domain KAGVTQTPRYLIKTRGQQVTLSCSPISGHRSVSWYQQTPGQGLQFLFEYFSETQRNKGNFPGRFSGRQFSNSRSEMNVSTLELGDSALYLCATSRQFGEQYFGPGTRLTVT.

The chain recombines TRBV5-4 with TRBJ1-1; maybe TRBD1 (6 bases). This CDR3 is built from 14 residues. The V end lost 4 bases, the J end lost 1 base, and 11 bases lay between the germline ends. From germline, CDR1 is SGHNT and CDR2 YYREEE (reference sequence). The CDR3 sequence is CASSPRGGNTEAFF. The CDR3 DNA reads as TGTGCCAGCAGCCCGAGGGGGGGGAACACTGAAGCTTTCTTT.

CDR3 DNA sequence: TGTGCCAGCAGCTTTCCAGGGAACGAGCAGTACTTC. Translation: CASSFPGNEQYF. The chain links TRBV7-8 to TRBJ2-7; TRBD1 might be the D (5 bases). V was shortened by 3 bases and J by 5 bases, with 8 bases between the two germline ends. The CDR3 sequence is 12 residues long. The germline gives CDR1 SGHVS, CDR2 FQNEAQ.

This chain connects TRBV12-3 or TRBV12-4 to TRBJ1-4; 10 bases fit TRBD1. The CDR3 contains 12 residues. With 6 bases clipped from V and 15 bases from J, the junction kept 7 bases outside the gene matches. The CDR3 DNA reads as TGTGCCAGCAGCAAACCGGGACAGGGGTTGTTTTTT. Amino acid sequence: CASSKPGQGLFF.

On this clone: This CDR3 is also generated by other DNA sequences in the sample. The chain joins TRBV7-9 to TRBJ2-3, with 9 bases identical to TRBD2. The CDR3 runs 15 residues. In germline, CDR1 is SEHNR, CDR2 FQNEAQ (reference sequence). Germline trimming cut 5 bases from V and 3 bases from J; bases unmatched to any gene: 6. In DNA, the CDR3 is TGTGCCAGCAGCCTCGGTAGCGGGGGTACAGATACGCAGTATTTT. Its translation is CASSLGSGGTDTQYF.

The chain joins TRBV5-1 to TRBJ1-2, with a tentative D call TRBD1 (5 bases). This CDR3 contains 14 residues. CDR1 is SGHRS and CDR2 is YFSETQ in the germline V gene. Trimming left V 4 bases short and J 8 bases short, with 18 bases between. Here the CDR3 DNA reads TGCGCCAGCAGCGCCCCCGGGACTAGCAAGGGCTACACCTTC. Its protein product is CASSAPGTSKGYTF.

This clone was detected only once. The J gene is TRBJ2-7, the V gene TRBV5-1; D may be TRBD2 (5 bases). In germline, CDR1 is SGHRS, CDR2 YFSETQ. This CDR3 has 15 amino acids. Trimming removed 0 bases at V and 2 bases at J, with 12 bases between. Here the CDR3 DNA reads TGCGCCAGCAGCTTGGTGGTAGGGAGTGCCTACGAGCAGTACTTC. It encodes CASSLVVGSAYEQYF.

This chain uses TRBV2 with TRBJ2-3, with TRBD2 as a possible D gene (6 bases). The V end was cut by 3 bases, the J end by 0 bases, with 10 bases between. This CDR3 region has 15 residues. Per germline, CDR1 SNHLY and CDR2 FYNNEI. CDR3 bases: TGTGCCAGCAGTGAGGGTCTAGCGAGCACAGATACGCAGTATTTT. Amino acids: CASSEGLASTDTQYF.

The chain carries TRBV3-1 (or the pseudogene TRBV3-2) and TRBJ2-3; D gene uncertain. In germline, CDR1 is LGHDT, CDR2 YNNKEL (reference sequence). V lost 0 bases and J 6 bases, leaving 7 bases between the germline ends. This CDR3 has 13 residues. In nucleotides, the CDR3 is TGTGCCAGCAGCCAAGAGACACCGGATACGCAGTATTTT. This sequence encodes CASSQETPDTQYF.

The gene calls are TRBV10-1 and TRBJ2-7; 10 bases match TRBD1. The CDR3 consists of 14 residues. The V gene end was trimmed by 4 bases and the J gene end by 4 bases; junction bases not matched to a gene: 4. The V gene's germline CDR1 is WNHNN and CDR2 SYGVQD (reference sequence). The CDR3 coding sequence is TGCGCCAGCAGTGTGGACAGGGGGGTTTACGAGCAGTACTTC. Encoded protein: CASSVDRGVYEQYF.

This rearrangement joins TRBV27 to TRBJ2-2, with TRBD2 identical over 13 bases. The CDR3 loop spans 17 amino acids. The germline V gene has CDR1 MNHEY and CDR2 SMNVEV (reference sequence). V dropped 6 bases and J dropped 5; count of bases not matched to a gene: 9. Written as DNA, the CDR3 is TGTGCCAGCAGCCCGGGACTAGCGGGAAGCGCAACCGGGGAGCTGTTTTTT. Protein sequence: CASSPGLAGSATGELFF.

This clone was recorded only once. CDR3 in amino acids: CASSLDSMNTGELFF. CDR3 sequence (DNA): TGTGCCAGCAGCTTGGACAGTATGAACACCGGGGAGCTGTTTTTT. V gene TRBV5-4 combines with J gene TRBJ2-2; D remains ambiguous. Germline V CDR1 and CDR2: SGHNT, YYREEE (reference sequence). The CDR3 has 15 residues. V lost 0 bases and J lost 1, with 7 bases in between.

V is TRBV5-6 and J is TRBJ2-3; D not certain. The CDR3 covers 15 residues. Trimming removed 0 bases at V and 0 bases at J, with 8 bases between. Germline lookup yields CDR1 SGHDT and CDR2 YYEEEE. The CDR3 nucleotides are TGTGCCAGCAGCTTGGCGGGTTTAAGCACAGATACGCAGTATTTT. Its translation is CASSLAGLSTDTQYF.

The J gene is TRBJ2-3, the V gene TRBV11-3, with a weak D call TRBD2 (6 bases). V was pared by 10 bases and J by 2 bases, with 13 bases between. The CDR3 is 13 residues long. Germline CDR1 and CDR2: SGHNT and YENEEA. CDR3 protein: CATGTSHTDTQYF. The CDR3 nucleotides read TGTGCCACAGGGACTTCCCACACAGATACGCAGTATTTT.

In its sample, this clone was seen a few times. The rearrangement links TRBV2 to TRBJ1-1; 8 bases agree with TRBD1. The V gene's germline CDR1 is SNHLY and CDR2 FYNNEI. The CDR3 is 14 residues long. The J segment lost 4 bases and the V segment lost 7 bases, leaving 8 bases of the junction unmatched. CDR3 region: CASNPGQGTTEAFF. CDR3 coding DNA: TGTGCCAGCAACCCCGGACAGGGCACCACTGAAGCTTTCTTT.

This clone appeared once. The chain is built from TRBV7-3 and TRBJ2-7; D call uncertain. This CDR3 spans 14 amino acids. With 0 bases removed from V and 6 bases from J, the gap between germline ends came to 12 bases. Germline values: CDR1 SGHTA, CDR2 FQGTGA. The CDR3 bases are TGTGCCAGCAGCTTAACCCCCCAGGTACCCGAGCAGTACTTC. Protein: CASSLTPQVPEQYF.

The chain is built from TRBV30 and TRBJ2-7; TRBD1 is a possible D gene (6 bases). V was pared by 0 bases and J by 5 bases, with 17 bases between. The germline V gene encodes CDR1 GTSNPN and CDR2 SVGIG (reference sequence). CDR3 size: 15 residues. The CDR3 region is CAWSVPPRGRDEQYF. The CDR3 nucleotides are TGTGCCTGGAGTGTACCCCCCAGGGGTAGGGACGAGCAGTACTTC.

The rearrangement uses TRBV13 and TRBJ1-2, with D possibly TRBD1 on 5 matching bases. The length of the CDR3 is 16 residues. Trimming took off 1 base at V and 4 bases at J, with 16 bases between the two ends. Germline CDR1 reads PRHDT; CDR2 reads FYEKMQ (reference sequence). The CDR3 DNA is TGTGCCAGCAGCTTAGAAGGCAGGGCAAGTAGCTATGGCTACACCTTC. This sequence encodes CASSLEGRASSYGYTF.

This chain uses TRBV12-5 with TRBJ2-7; D possibly corresponds to TRBD2 (7 bases). The V end was cut by 8 bases, the J end by 4 bases, with 15 bases between. CDR1 LGHNT and CDR2 FRNRAP come from the germline V gene. CDR3 length: 13 amino acids. The CDR3 here is CASQGTGRYEQYF. The DNA of the CDR3 is TGTGCTAGTCAGGGGACCGGGAGGTACGAGCAGTACTTC.

The chain recombines TRBV24-1 with TRBJ2-3, with 7 bases aligning to TRBD2. CDR1 and CDR2 (germline): KGHDR, SFDVKD. The CDR3 contains 15 residues. V lost 2 bases to trimming and J lost 4 bases; unmatched junction nucleotides: 5. The DNA of the CDR3 is TGTGCCACCAGTGATTCGGTCCGGGGGGCAGATACGCAGTATTTT. It translates to CATSDSVRGADTQYF.

This chain links TRBV7-2 with TRBJ2-3, with D unresolved. Germline V gene lookup returns CDR1 SGHTA and CDR2 FQGNSA. The V and J ends lost 6 bases and 0 bases respectively, with 7 bases between them. The CDR3 has 13 amino acids. CDR3 coding DNA: TGTGCCAGCAGTTATCCTAGCACAGATACGCAGTATTTT. Its protein is CASSYPSTDTQYF.

The chain is built from TRBV19 and TRBJ1-1; D is undetermined. This CDR3 has 15 amino acids. Trimming stripped 0 bases from V and 7 bases from J, with 15 bases between. Germline loops: CDR1 LNHDA, CDR2 SQIVND (reference sequence). The CDR3 DNA sequence: TGTGCCAGTAGTATAGAGCGGGGAGTAAGAGGTGAAGCTTTCTTT. It is translated as CASSIERGVRGEAFF.

This chain links TRBV9 with TRBJ1-3; no clear D. V lost 5 bases and J lost 0, with 6 bases in between. This CDR3 has 13 amino acids. From germline, CDR1 is SGDLS and CDR2 YYNGEE. DNA for the CDR3: TGTGCCAGCAGTTCGAGCTCTGGAAACACCATATATTTT. Amino acid sequence: CASSSSSGNTIYF.